The 28 T cell receptor beta chains below all came from one sample that was sequenced in a study of T-cell memory formation after mild COVID-19. TCRdb used MiXCR to reprocess the 5' RACE reads, holding one entry per CDR3 protein. The data show 300,000 to 350,000 distinct CDR3 sequences, with roughly 13% seen just once and roughly 23% held by the top ten. Source material: PBMCs or a T cell subset sorted from them (not recorded which). These receptors were obtained from a man between 18 and 29 years old who had mild COVID-19 (a few samples of this study predate the infection). Cell type and time point are not known.

This clonotype showed up many times. This chain links TRBV4-1 with TRBJ1-5; D not resolved. V lost 1 base and J 4 bases, leaving 11 bases between the germline ends. The CDR3 has 15 residues. CDR1 and CDR2 from the germline V gene are MGHRA and YSYEKL. CDR3 residues: CASSQGLWGNQPQHF. The CDR3 region has the DNA TGCGCCAGCAGCCAAGGATTATGGGGAAATCAGCCCCAGCATTTT.

The J gene is TRBJ1-1, the V gene TRBV12-3 or TRBV12-4; TRBD1 agrees at 9 bases. Losses at the gene ends were 7 bases for V and 3 bases for J; bases not matched to a gene: 12. The CDR3 is 16 residues long. CDR3 sequence reads: CASNVRGQGMHTEAFF. CDR3 coding DNA: TGTGCCAGCAACGTCCGAGGACAGGGGATGCACACTGAAGCTTTCTTT.

J is TRBJ2-1 and V is TRBV20-1, with D possibly TRBD2 on 6 matching bases. Germline CDR1 is DFQATT and CDR2 is SNEGSKA (reference sequence). CDR3 length: 13 amino acids. Trimming left V 5 bases short and J 8 bases short, with 16 bases between. Here the CDR3 DNA reads TGCAGTGCTTCCCAAAATTGGGGGGATGAGCAGTTCTTC. Amino acid sequence: CSASQNWGDEQFF.

This clonotype has only a few counts. The chain has TRBV4-1 and TRBJ2-7; tentatively, D is TRBD1 or TRBD2 (5 bases each). V lost 1 base, J lost 2 bases, and 15 bases lay in between. CDR3 length: 16 amino acids. Germline CDR1 MGHRA, CDR2 YSYEKL. CDR3 DNA sequence: TGCGCCAGCAGCCAAGGCCCCCGGGACGGAACCTACGAGCAGTACTTC. Translating it yields CASSQGPRDGTYEQYF.

The J gene is TRBJ2-1, the V gene TRBV27; D possibly corresponds to TRBD1 (7 bases). This CDR3 region has 15 residues. CDR1 MNHEY and CDR2 SMNVEV come from the germline V gene (reference sequence). The V end was cut by 8 bases, the J end by 1 base, with 15 bases between. CDR3 residues: CASLPAGGSYNEQFF. The CDR3, as DNA: TGTGCCAGCCTACCAGCAGGGGGGTCCTACAATGAGCAGTTCTTC.

This chain connects TRBV20-1 to TRBJ1-2; TRBD1 might be the D (6 bases). This CDR3 is built from 9 residues. V was cut by 6 bases and J by 8 bases, with 7 bases left in between. Per the germline V gene, CDR1 is DFQATT and CDR2 is SNEGSKA (reference sequence). The DNA of the CDR3 is TGCAGTGCCCAGGGGGGCTACACCTTC. Protein sequence: CSAQGGYTF.

This chain joins TRBV6-6 and TRBJ1-5; 11 bases line up with TRBD1. Trimming removed 7 bases from V and 0 bases from J; junction bases left unmatched: 8. The CDR3 consists of 17 residues. Germline assignment: CDR1 MNHNY and CDR2 SVGAGI (reference sequence). The CDR3 bases are TGTGCCAGCACCGGGACAGGGGGAACTAATAGCAATCAGCCCCAGCATTTT. Residues: CASTGTGGTNSNQPQHF.

Only a few counts were recorded for this clonotype. The chain is built from TRBV29-1 and TRBJ2-7; D uncertain. The CDR3 covers 14 residues. Between the trimmed V and J ends, which lost 6 bases and 0 bases, there was a span of 15 bases. Per the germline V gene, CDR1 is SQVTM and CDR2 is ANQGSEA. The CDR3 sequence: CSVFSDASSYEQYF. The CDR3 DNA follows: TGCAGCGTCTTCTCGGACGCGAGCTCCTACGAGCAGTACTTC.

This clonotype was picked up a small number of times. V gene TRBV12-3 or TRBV12-4 combines with J gene TRBJ2-7; 8 bases line up with TRBD2. The CDR3 totals 14 residues. After removal of 6 bases from V and 4 bases from J, the junction contained 8 bases not matched to a gene. The CDR3 nucleotides read TGTGCCAGCAGAGGGACTAGGGGATCGTACGAGCAGTACTTC. Translated: CASRGTRGSYEQYF.

The rearrangement uses TRBV28 and TRBJ1-1, with D unclear. The length of the CDR3 is 12 residues. V lost 3 bases and J lost 4, with 6 bases in between. Germline assignment: CDR1 MDHEN and CDR2 SYDVKM. As DNA, the CDR3 is TGTGCCAGCAGTTTGGCGAGCACTGAAGCTTTCTTT. Protein product: CASSLASTEAFF. Supplemented by reference TRBV28 and TRBJ1-1, the full variable domain reads DVKVTQSSRYLVKRTGEKVFLECVQDMDHENMFWYRQDPGLGLRLIYFSYDVKMKEKGDIPEGYSVSREKKERFSLILESASTNQTSMYLCASSLASTEAFFGQGTRLTVV.

This clonotype turned up a few times. The genes are TRBV18 and TRBJ2-3, with D possibly matching TRBD1 (6 bases). Trimming left V 1 base short and J 10 bases short, with 18 bases between. This CDR3 is 15 amino acids long. Germline V gives CDR1 KGHSH, CDR2 LQKENI. The CDR3 nucleotides read TGTGCCAGCTCACCACGGGGGCCAGTCGCTATGGCGCAGTATTTT. As protein: CASSPRGPVAMAQYF. The full variable domain, its missing parts supplied by reference TRBV18 and TRBJ2-3, is NAGVMQNPRHLVRRRGQEARLRCSPMKGHSHVYWYRQLPEEGLKFMVYLQKENIIDESGMPKERFSAEFPKEGPSILRIQQVVRGDSAAYFCASSPRGPVAMAQYFGPGTRLTVL.

This clonotype was counted many times. The chain joins TRBV12-3 or TRBV12-4 to TRBJ2-1; 8 positions agree with TRBD2. CDR3 length: 16 amino acids. The V and J ends lost 5 bases and 0 bases, in that order; junction bases with no gene match: 6. CDR3 protein: CASSPLAGFSYNEQFF. The CDR3 DNA follows: TGTGCCAGCAGTCCCCTAGCGGGTTTCTCCTACAATGAGCAGTTCTTC.

In its sample, this clonotype was seen many times. The chain employs TRBV20-1 and TRBJ2-2; D gene unclear. The CDR3 contains 16 residues. Per the germline V gene, CDR1 is DFQATT and CDR2 is SNEGSKA (reference sequence). V was shortened by 3 bases and J by 1 base, with 15 bases between the two germline ends. In nucleotides, the CDR3 is TGCAGTGCTAGGCAGGCCGGTATGATGAACACCGGGGAGCTGTTTTTT. Protein product: CSARQAGMMNTGELFF.

The chain links TRBV2 to TRBJ1-5; D remains unclear. This CDR3 spans 14 amino acids. Germline CDR1 and CDR2: SNHLY and FYNNEI. V was cut by 5 bases and J by 5 bases, with 13 bases left in between. The CDR3 here is CASSPPDGHQPQHF. The CDR3, as DNA: TGTGCCAGCAGTCCCCCCGACGGTCATCAGCCCCAGCATTTT.

The gene calls are TRBV7-2 and TRBJ1-5; D uncertain. Germline V CDR1 and CDR2: SGHTA, FQGNSA. Between the trimmed V and J ends, which lost 2 bases and 2 bases, there was a span of 10 bases. CDR3 size: 15 residues. CDR3 nucleotides: TGTGCCAGCAGCTTAAATGCGACGGGCAATCAGCCCCAGCATTTT. Translation gives CASSLNATGNQPQHF.

As to this clonotype: One base away lies a much larger clone, so this may be a sequencing read error. The CDR3 sequence: CASIQTVDSGNTIYF. CDR3 nucleotides: TGTGCCAGCATCCAGACAGTCGACTCTGGAAACACCATATATTTT. The V gene is TRBV3-1, the J gene TRBJ1-3, with D tentatively TRBD1 (5 bases). The CDR3 runs 15 residues. Looked up from germline, CDR1 is LGHDT and CDR2 is YNNKEL (reference sequence). V was pared by 7 bases and J by 0 bases, with 13 bases between.

The chain links TRBV12-3 or TRBV12-4 to TRBJ2-3, with TRBD2 identical over 13 bases. Unmatched junction bases numbered 9, after V lost 6 bases and J lost 0 bases. There are 18 residues in the CDR3. CDR3 in amino acids: CASSTGLAGDTSTDTQYF. In DNA form, the CDR3 reads TGTGCCAGCAGCACCGGACTAGCGGGGGATACTAGCACAGATACGCAGTATTTT.

V is TRBV10-3 and J is TRBJ2-7; 10 positions agree with TRBD2. V dropped 5 bases and J dropped 5; count of bases not matched to a gene: 0. This CDR3 is 12 amino acids long. CDR1 ENHRY and CDR2 SYGVKD come from the germline V gene. The CDR3 coding sequence is TGTGCCATCAGTCTAGCGGGGGACGAGCAGTACGTC. This encodes CAISLAGDEQYV.

This chain uses TRBV7-7 with TRBJ2-3; possibly TRBD1 for D (6 bases). The CDR3 loop spans 14 amino acids. Deletions cut 5 bases from V and 2 bases from J, with 11 bases between. Germline CDR1 is SSHAT and CDR2 is FNYEAQ (reference sequence). The CDR3, as DNA: TGTGCCAGCAGCCCAACAGGGTTCACAGATACGCAGTATTTT. Its translation is CASSPTGFTDTQYF.

This chain links TRBV6-6 with TRBJ1-2; 8 bases map to TRBD1. Germline V CDR1 and CDR2: MNHNY, SVGAGI (reference sequence). The V segment lost 8 bases and the J segment 5 bases; nucleotides outside the gene matches: 7. There are 13 residues in the CDR3. CDR3 sequence (DNA): TGTGCCAGCTTATCGACAGGGGTTTATGGCTACACCTTC. Translating it yields CASLSTGVYGYTF.

This clonotype was counted at least ten times. J is TRBJ1-1 and V is TRBV7-9; D is perhaps TRBD1 (5 bases). The CDR3 runs to 15 residues. Germline lookup yields CDR1 SEHNR and CDR2 FQNEAQ (reference sequence). The V gene lost 2 bases and the J gene lost 4 bases, with 14 bases spanning the gap. This CDR3 reads CASSLQGVVGTEAFF. The CDR3 DNA reads as TGTGCCAGCAGCTTACAGGGCGTCGTGGGCACTGAAGCTTTCTTT.

In its sample, this clonotype was seen many times. The CDR3, as DNA: TGTGCCAGCAGCCACCGCGGGGGGGCCTCCTACAATGAGCAGTTCTTC. Residues: CASSHRGGASYNEQFF. This chain joins TRBV3-1 and TRBJ2-1, with 9 bases identical to TRBD2. The ends lost 3 bases at V and 0 bases at J; junction bases unmatched: 3. The length of the CDR3 is 16 residues. Germline CDR1 reads LGHDT; CDR2 reads YNNKEL (reference sequence).

This clonotype occurred a few times. The chain is built from TRBV6-6 and TRBJ1-5; no definite D call. Per the germline V gene, CDR1 is MNHNY and CDR2 is SVGAGI (reference sequence). The CDR3 has 15 amino acids. V was clipped by 5 bases and J by 4 bases, with 15 bases between them. CDR3 region: CASSLGRLGNQPQHF. CDR3 DNA: TGTGCCAGCAGTCTCGGTAGGCTCGGTAATCAGCCCCAGCATTTT.

This clonotype was observed a few times. The V and J genes are TRBV2 and TRBJ2-2; D possibly corresponds to TRBD1 (5 bases). The V gene's germline CDR1 is SNHLY and CDR2 FYNNEI. CDR3 length: 14 amino acids. Deletions cut 6 bases from V and 4 bases from J, with 12 bases between. In nucleotides, the CDR3 is TGTGCCAGCAGATGGGGCGCAAGCACCGGGGAGCTGTTTTTT. Translated, it gives CASRWGASTGELFF.

V gene TRBV28 combines with J gene TRBJ1-2; no reliable D call. Trimming removed 2 bases from V and 0 bases from J, with 7 bases in between. Germline V gene sequence: CDR1 MDHEN, CDR2 SYDVKM. The CDR3 is made up of 14 amino acids. For the CDR3, the DNA is TGTGCCAGCAGTTTAGTAGACCCTAACTATGGCTACACCTTC. It is translated as CASSLVDPNYGYTF.

The chain is built from TRBV29-1 and TRBJ1-2, with D possibly matching TRBD1 (5 bases). V gave up 4 bases and J gave up 4 bases, with 13 bases separating them. This CDR3 contains 13 residues. The germline CDR1 and CDR2 sequences are SQVTM and ANQGSEA. The DNA of the CDR3 is TGCAGCGTTGGGGGGATTGCAACCTATGGCTACACCTTC. It encodes CSVGGIATYGYTF.

The gene calls are TRBV7-9 and TRBJ1-6; 8 nucleotides match TRBD1. The CDR3 is made up of 15 amino acids. Germline values: CDR1 SEHNR, CDR2 FQNEAQ (reference sequence). J lost 10 bases, V lost 4 bases, and 9 bases had no gene match. This CDR3 is CASSSLGQGASPLHF. CDR3 in DNA: TGTGCCAGCAGCTCCCTCGGACAGGGCGCCTCACCCCTCCACTTT. Filled out from reference TRBV7-9 and TRBJ1-6, the complete variable domain reads DTGVSQNPRHKITKRGQNVTFRCDPISEHNRLYWYRQTLGQGPEFLTYFQNEAQLEKSRLLSDRFSAERPKGSFSTLEIQRTEQGDSAMYLCASSSLGQGASPLHFGNGTRLTVT.

The chain combines TRBV6-5 with TRBJ1-4; 9 bases are a match to TRBD1. From germline, CDR1 is MNHEY and CDR2 SVGAGI. Trimming took 5 bases from V and 0 from J; bases not matched to a gene: 4. This CDR3 spans 16 amino acids. CDR3 nucleotides: TGTGCCAGCAGTCGCGGACAGGGGACAACTAATGAAAAACTGTTTTTT. Protein: CASSRGQGTTNEKLFF.